This T cell receptor beta chain was sequenced during a study of response to subunit inactivated influenza vaccine. Trimming stripped 3 bases from V and 2 bases from J, with 18 bases between. Germline CDR1 and CDR2: KGHDR and SFDVKD. This CDR3 is 18 amino acids long. This clonotype was seen a few times. From the RT-PCR reads, TCRdb called clonotypes with MiXCR, one entry per CDR3 protein. Among around 480,000 distinct CDR3 sequences listed, approximately 11% were seen once. This clonotype was obtained from a man aged 45-60 years who received an inactivated influenza vaccine. Sequences were derived from PBMCs from blood, sampled around seven weeks after vaccination. The rearrangement joins TRBV24-1 to TRBJ2-2; tentatively, D is TRBD1 (6 bases). The chain's CDR3 is CATSDPRPRGVNTGELFF. The DNA for the CDR3 is TGTGCCACCAGTGATCCTAGACCCAGGGGCGTTAACACCGGGGAGCTGTTTTTT.